This TCR beta chain was captured by sequencing in a study of shared clonotypes between healthy human individuals. Each sample came from a Caucasian adult donor living in Nashville, Tennessee. The investigators split CD4+ cells into a CD45RA+ naive subset and a CD45RA-negative memory subset. V shed 4 bases and J shed 4 bases, with 12 bases lying between them. Germline lookup yields CDR1 SGHRS and CDR2 YFSETQ. The CDR3 is made up of 14 amino acids. Produced via immunoSEQ multiplex PCR; TCRdb's table is partial and in-frame only. The profile shows more than 2 million clones, over 85% of them singletons. Points on this clone: Its antigen is not known. Other DNA sequences from this sample encode an identical CDR3 as well.

Study-level findings and limits: Generation probability values for non-shared clonotypes were lower than those for clonotypes shared by all four donors.

This receptor was obtained from a man aged 18-30 years in good health. Sequencing used naive CD4+ T cells sorted from blood. As for subset: CD45RA+ positively selected. The chain has TRBV5-1 and TRBJ1-5; TRBD1 is a possible D gene (5 bases). CDR3 protein: CASSPGTANQPQHF. For the CDR3, the DNA is TGCGCCAGCAGCCCTGGGACTGCAAATCAGCCCCAGCATTTT.